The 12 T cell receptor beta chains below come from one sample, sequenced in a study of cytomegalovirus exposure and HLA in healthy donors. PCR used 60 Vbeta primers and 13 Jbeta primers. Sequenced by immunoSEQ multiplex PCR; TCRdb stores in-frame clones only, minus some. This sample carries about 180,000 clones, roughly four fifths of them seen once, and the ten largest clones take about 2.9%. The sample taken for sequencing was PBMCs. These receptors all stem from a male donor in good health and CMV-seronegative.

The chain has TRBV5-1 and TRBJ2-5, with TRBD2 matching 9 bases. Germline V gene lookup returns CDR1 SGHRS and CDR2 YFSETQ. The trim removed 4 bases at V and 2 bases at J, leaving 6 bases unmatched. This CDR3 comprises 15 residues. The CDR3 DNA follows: TGCGCCAGCAGCCCACAGACTAGCGGTCAAGAGACCCAGTACTTC. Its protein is CASSPQTSGQETQYF.

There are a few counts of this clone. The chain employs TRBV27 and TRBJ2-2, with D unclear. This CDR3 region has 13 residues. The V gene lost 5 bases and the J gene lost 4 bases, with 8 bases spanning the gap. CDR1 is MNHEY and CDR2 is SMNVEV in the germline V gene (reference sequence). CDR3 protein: CASSPPSTGELFF. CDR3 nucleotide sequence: TGTGCCAGCAGTCCCCCGAGCACCGGGGAGCTGTTTTTT.

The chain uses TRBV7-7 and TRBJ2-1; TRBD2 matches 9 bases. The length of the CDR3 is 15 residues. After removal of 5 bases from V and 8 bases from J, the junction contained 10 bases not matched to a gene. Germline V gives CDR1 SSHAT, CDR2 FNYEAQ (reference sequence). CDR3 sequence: CASSPGRGGRDEQFF. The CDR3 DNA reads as TGTGCCAGCAGCCCCGGGCGGGGGGGGCGTGATGAGCAGTTCTTC.

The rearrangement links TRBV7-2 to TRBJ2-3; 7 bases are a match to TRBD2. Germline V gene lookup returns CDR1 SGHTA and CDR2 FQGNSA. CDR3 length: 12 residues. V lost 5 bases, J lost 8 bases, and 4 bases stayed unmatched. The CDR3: CASSPGLVTQYF. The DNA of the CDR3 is TGTGCCAGCAGCCCTGGACTAGTTACGCAGTATTTT.

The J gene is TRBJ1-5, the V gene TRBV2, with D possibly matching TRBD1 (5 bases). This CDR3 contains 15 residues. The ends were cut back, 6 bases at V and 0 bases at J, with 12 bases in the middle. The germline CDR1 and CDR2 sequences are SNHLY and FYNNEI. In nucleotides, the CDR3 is TGTGCCAGCAGCGTGACAGTAAATAGCAATCAGCCCCAGCATTTT. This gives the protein CASSVTVNSNQPQHF.

CDR3 nucleotides: TGTGCCAGCAGTTACTCGGGGGACAGGGCCTACGAGCAGTACTTC. This sequence encodes CASSYSGDRAYEQYF. The chain recombines TRBV6-5 with TRBJ2-5; TRBD1 matches 9 bases. The J call may be wrong; the DNA end is better matched by TRBJ2-7. The germline gives CDR1 MNHEY, CDR2 SVGAGI. The CDR3 runs 15 residues.

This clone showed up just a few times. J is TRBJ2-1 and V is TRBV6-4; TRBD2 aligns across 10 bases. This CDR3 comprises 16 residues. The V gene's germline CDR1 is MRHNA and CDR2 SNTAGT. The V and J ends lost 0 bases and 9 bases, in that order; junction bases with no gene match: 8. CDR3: CASSDSRLAGVGEQFF. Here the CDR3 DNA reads TGTGCCAGCAGTGACTCTAGGCTAGCGGGAGTGGGTGAGCAGTTCTTC.

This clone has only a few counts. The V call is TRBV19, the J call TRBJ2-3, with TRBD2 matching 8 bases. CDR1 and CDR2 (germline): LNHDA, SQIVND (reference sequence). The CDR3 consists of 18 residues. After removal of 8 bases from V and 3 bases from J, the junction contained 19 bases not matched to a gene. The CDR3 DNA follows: TGTGCCAGTTGGGTTTGGGTACTAGCGGCCTTATGGACAGATACGCAGTATTTT. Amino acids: CASWVWVLAALWTDTQYF.

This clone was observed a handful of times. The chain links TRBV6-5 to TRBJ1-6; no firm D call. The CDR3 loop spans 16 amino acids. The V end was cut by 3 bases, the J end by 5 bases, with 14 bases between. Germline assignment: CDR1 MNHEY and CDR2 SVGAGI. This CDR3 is CASSYMGRYDNSPLHF. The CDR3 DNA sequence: TGTGCCAGCAGTTATATGGGGAGATATGATAATTCACCCCTCCACTTT.

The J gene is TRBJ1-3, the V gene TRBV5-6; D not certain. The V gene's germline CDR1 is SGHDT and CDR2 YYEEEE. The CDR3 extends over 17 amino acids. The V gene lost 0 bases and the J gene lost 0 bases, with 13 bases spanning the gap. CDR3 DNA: TGTGCCAGCAGCTTGGCCAGGTCCAGGCTCTCTGGAAACACCATATATTTT. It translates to CASSLARSRLSGNTIYF.

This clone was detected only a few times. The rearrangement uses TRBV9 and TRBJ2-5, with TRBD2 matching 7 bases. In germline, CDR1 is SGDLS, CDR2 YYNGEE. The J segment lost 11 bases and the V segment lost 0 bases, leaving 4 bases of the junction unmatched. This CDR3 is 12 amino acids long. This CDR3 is CASSVGGGEQYF. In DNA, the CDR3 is TGTGCCAGCAGCGTAGGGGGAGGGGAGCAGTACTTC.

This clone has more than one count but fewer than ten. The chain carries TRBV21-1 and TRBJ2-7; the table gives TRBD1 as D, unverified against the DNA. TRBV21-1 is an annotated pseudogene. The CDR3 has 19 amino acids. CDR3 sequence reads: CASSNQSGQAVWGRREQYF. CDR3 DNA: TGTGCCAGCAGCAATCAATCGGGACAGGCCGTCTGGGGTAGGCGCGAGCAGTACTTC.